Listed below are T cell receptor beta chains from one sample, sequenced in a study of shared clonotypes between healthy human individuals. Measured with immunoSEQ multiplex PCR; TCRdb has only the in-frame clones, and not every one. The sample has more than 2 million clones, about 94% seen once. Material for sequencing was naive CD8+ T cells sorted from blood. These receptors all stem from a man aged 18-30 years in good health. Each CDR3 is given with its conserved first and last residue. Fields, in order: D gene, clone size, J gene, V gene, CDR3 DNA, CDR3 protein. D genes are given only for firm matches. Clone size is shown for a subset of rows, as once, few, many or a class of expanded clone.

TRBD1 | . | TRBJ1-2 | TRBV5-6 | TGTGCCAGCAGCTTTACCGGGACAGAGTATGGCTACACCTTC | CASSFTGTEYGYTF
TRBD1 | . | TRBJ1-1 | TRBV6-1 | TGTGCCAGCAGTGACGGACAGGGTATGAACACTGAAGCTTTCTTT | CASSDGQGMNTEAFF
. | . | TRBJ1-2 | TRBV30 | TGTGCCTGGAGTGTGCCCGGGGCAGCCTATGGCTACACCTTC | CAWSVPGAAYGYTF
. | . | TRBJ2-2 | TRBV19 | TGTGCCAGACCTCTAGCAGCGGAGCTGTTTTTT | CARPLAAELFF
. | . | TRBJ2-5 | TRBV6-5 | TGTGCCAGCAGTTACCGGGACGGACGTCAAGAGACCCAGTACTTC | CASSYRDGRQETQYF
. | once | TRBJ2-7 | TRBV9 | TGTGCCAGCAGCGTAGAAACAGGGCCCGGGTACGAGCAGTACTTC | CASSVETGPGYEQYF
. | . | TRBJ1-1 | TRBV19 | TGTGCCAGTAGTACAGGGGACACTGAAGCTTTCTTT | CASSTGDTEAFF
TRBD1 | . | TRBJ2-5 | TRBV7-9 | TGTGCCAGCAGCTTAGGGGGACAGGGGAAGCAAGAGACCCAGTACTTC | CASSLGGQGKQETQYF
. | . | TRBJ1-1 | TRBV28 | TGTGCCAGCAGTTTAGGGGCGGAGAACACTGAAGCTTTCTTT | CASSLGAENTEAFF
. | . | TRBJ1-4 | TRBV13 | TGTGCCAGCAGCTTATCCGGCGGGAATGAAAAACTGTTTTTT | CASSLSGGNEKLFF
. | . | TRBJ2-3 | TRBV9 | TGTGCCAGCAGCGTAGTAACAGATACGCAGTATTTT | CASSVVTDTQYF
. | . | TRBJ1-2 | TRBV28 | TGTGCCAGCACCCGACCGGGTGGTGGCTACACCTTC | CASTRPGGGYTF
TRBD2 | . | TRBJ2-7 | TRBV4-1 | TGCGCCAGCAGCCAAGTCGCTAGCGGCTCCTACGAGCAGTACTTC | CASSQVASGSYEQYF
. | once | TRBJ1-1 | TRBV27 | TGTGCCAGCAGTTTTACAGGGATGAACACTGAAGCTTTCTTT | CASSFTGMNTEAFF
. | . | TRBJ2-1 | TRBV7-9 | TGTGCCAGCAGCTTAGCTGCAGGCACCTACAATGAGCAGTTCTTC | CASSLAAGTYNEQFF
. | . | TRBJ1-1 | TRBV4-1 | TGCGCCAGCAGCCAAGAAGGGAGGGGGTTTGAAGCTTTCTTT | CASSQEGRGFEAFF
TRBD1 | . | TRBJ1-2 | TRBV7-9 | TGTGCCAGCAGCTCTAGCAAGACAGGGGACTATGGCTACACCTTC | CASSSSKTGDYGYTF
. | . | TRBJ2-7 | TRBV5-4 | TGTGCCAGCGAAAGGAGCGGGCCCTCCTACGAGCAGTACTTC | CASERSGPSYEQYF
. | . | TRBJ2-7 | TRBV28 | TGTGCCAGCACCCCTCCATCCAGGGGTTACGAGCAGTACTTC | CASTPPSRGYEQYF
. | . | TRBJ1-1 | TRBV29-1 | TGCAGCGTAGGGGACACTGAAGCTTTCTTT | CSVGDTEAFF
TRBD1 | . | TRBJ1-2 | TRBV6-5 | TGTGCCAGCAGTTACGAAGGGGGCCACCCCTATGGCTACACCTTC | CASSYEGGHPYGYTF
TRBD1 | . | TRBJ2-3 | TRBV6-6 | TGTGCCAGCAGTGCACCGGGACAGGGGGCAGCAGATACGCAGTATTTT | CASSAPGQGAADTQYF
TRBD1 | once | TRBJ1-3 | TRBV7-2 | TGTGCCAGCAGCTTAGGGGACAGGGTTGGAAACACCATATATTTT | CASSLGDRVGNTIYF
. | . | TRBJ2-7 | TRBV27 | TGTGCCAGCAGTGCCAGGGGAACCTACGAGCAGTACTTC | CASSARGTYEQYF
TRBD1 | once | TRBJ1-1 | TRBV28 | TGTGCCAGCAGTTTGTACAGGGGACCCTTGAACACTGAAGCTTTCTTT | CASSLYRGPLNTEAFF
TRBD2 | . | TRBJ2-7 | TRBV5-1 | TGCGCCAGCAGCTTGGTAGGGCGGGAGGCCCACGAGCAGTACTTC | CASSLVGREAHEQYF
. | . | TRBJ2-5 | TRBV11-2 | TGTGCCAGCAGCTTAGATAAGGCGACCCAGTACTTC | CASSLDKATQYF
. | . | TRBJ2-4 | TRBV10-1 | TGCGCCAGCAAATCTGGCAGGGGCATAGCCAAAAACATTCAGTACTTC | CASKSGRGIAKNIQYF
. | . | TRBJ2-3 | TRBV10-2 | TGCGCCAGCAGTAAGCTCCAAGGACTGAGCACAGATACGCAGTATTTT | CASSKLQGLSTDTQYF
TRBD1 | . | TRBJ2-5 | TRBV6-5 | TGTGCCAGCAACGACAGGGACCGCGCGGTAGAGACCCAGTACTTC | CASNDRDRAVETQYF
. | . | TRBJ2-3 | TRBV7-9 | TGTGCCAGCAGCTATGAGGGATATACGCAGTATTTT | CASSYEGYTQYF
TRBD1 | . | TRBJ2-2 | TRBV29-1 | TGCAGCGTGGACAGGGAGACCGGGGAGCTGTTTTTT | CSVDRETGELFF
. | . | TRBJ2-7 | TRBV5-1 | TGCGCCAGCAGCGCCGCCCCCTCCTACGAGCAGTACTTC | CASSAAPSYEQYF
. | . | TRBJ2-2 | TRBV30 | TGTGCCTGGAGTGTAGAAGGAGAGGGGCAGCACACCGGGGAGCTGTTTTTT | CAWSVEGEGQHTGELFF
. | . | TRBJ2-5 | TRBV5-6 | TGTGCCAGCAGCGTGACAGGAGACCAAGAGACCCAGTACTTC | CASSVTGDQETQYF
. | . | TRBJ1-3 | TRBV27 | TGTGCCAGCAGGTTGACAGGTGGAAACACCATATATTTT | CASRLTGGNTIYF
. | . | TRBJ1-2 | TRBV4-1 | TGCGCCAGCAGCCAAGGTACAGGCCTAGCTAACTATGGCTACACCTTC | CASSQGTGLANYGYTF
TRBD1 | . | TRBJ1-6 | TRBV13 | TGTGCCAGCAGTGGGACAGGAGAACTGAGTAATTCACCCCTCCACTTT | CASSGTGELSNSPLHF
TRBD2 | . | TRBJ2-3 | TRBV7-9 | TGTGCCAGCAGCTTAGTCGGACTAGCGGAAACGCAGTATTTT | CASSLVGLAETQYF
. | once | TRBJ2-3 | TRBV13 | TGTGCCAGCGGGTCCCTAGTGGCGTCGGGCATAGATACGCAGTATTTT | CASGSLVASGIDTQYF
. | . | TRBJ2-7 | TRBV5-6 | TGTGCCAGCAGCTTGTTTGCGGGGGCCGAGCAGTACTTC | CASSLFAGAEQYF
. | . | TRBJ2-1 | TRBV2 | TGTGCCAGCAGTGAATTTGGGGGATACAATGAGCAGTTCTTC | CASSEFGGYNEQFF
. | . | TRBJ2-2 | TRBV5-8 | TGTGCCAGCAGCTTTCGGGGCCCCGGGGAGCTGTTTTTT | CASSFRGPGELFF
TRBD2 | . | TRBJ2-7 | TRBV5-1 | TGCGCCAGCAGCCTGGGGCTAGCGGGGATATACGAGCAGTACTTC | CASSLGLAGIYEQYF
. | . | TRBJ1-1 | TRBV6-1 | TGTGCCAGCAGCAACCGGGTGGGTAACACTGAAGCTTTCTTT | CASSNRVGNTEAFF
. | . | TRBJ2-7 | TRBV13 | TGTGCCAGCAGCTCAGGGGTCTCCTCCTACGAGCAGTACTTC | CASSSGVSSYEQYF
. | . | TRBJ2-1 | TRBV6-5 | TGTGCCAGCAGCCCCGACTTGACCTCCTACAATGAGCAGTTCTTC | CASSPDLTSYNEQFF